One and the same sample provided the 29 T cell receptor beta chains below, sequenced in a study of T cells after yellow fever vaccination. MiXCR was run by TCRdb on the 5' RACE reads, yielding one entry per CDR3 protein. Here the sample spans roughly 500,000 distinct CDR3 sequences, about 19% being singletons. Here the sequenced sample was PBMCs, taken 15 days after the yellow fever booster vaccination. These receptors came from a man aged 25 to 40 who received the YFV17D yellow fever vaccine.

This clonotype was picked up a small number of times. The CDR3 DNA follows: TGTGCCAGCAGCCAAAGTTTCTTCGCGGGAAATACGCAGTATTTT. Translating gives CASSQSFFAGNTQYF. This chain uses TRBV14 with TRBJ2-3, with D possibly TRBD2 on 6 matching bases. The CDR3 has 15 residues. Germline V gives CDR1 SGHDN, CDR2 FVKESK. The V end lost 2 bases, the J end lost 7 bases, and 16 bases lay between the germline ends.

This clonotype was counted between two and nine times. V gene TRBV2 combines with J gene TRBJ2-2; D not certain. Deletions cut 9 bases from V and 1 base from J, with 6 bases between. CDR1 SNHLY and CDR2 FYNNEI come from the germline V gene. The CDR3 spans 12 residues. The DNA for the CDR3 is TGTGCCAGATGGGGGAACACCGGGGAGCTGTTTTTT. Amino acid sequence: CARWGNTGELFF.

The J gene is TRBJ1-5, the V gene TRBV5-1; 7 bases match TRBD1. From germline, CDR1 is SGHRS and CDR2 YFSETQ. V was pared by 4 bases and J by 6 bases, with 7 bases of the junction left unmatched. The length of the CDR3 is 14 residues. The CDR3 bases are TGCGCCAGCAGCCCCGGGACAGAGGGTCAGCCCCAGCATTTT. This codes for CASSPGTEGQPQHF.

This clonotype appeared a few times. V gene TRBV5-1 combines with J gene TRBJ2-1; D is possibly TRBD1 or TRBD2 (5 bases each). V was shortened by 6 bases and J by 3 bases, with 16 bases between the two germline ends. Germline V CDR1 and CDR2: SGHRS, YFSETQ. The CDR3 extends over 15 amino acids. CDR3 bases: TGCGCCAGCACCAAGCCCAGGGACGGCTACAATGAGCAGTTCTTC. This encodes CASTKPRDGYNEQFF.

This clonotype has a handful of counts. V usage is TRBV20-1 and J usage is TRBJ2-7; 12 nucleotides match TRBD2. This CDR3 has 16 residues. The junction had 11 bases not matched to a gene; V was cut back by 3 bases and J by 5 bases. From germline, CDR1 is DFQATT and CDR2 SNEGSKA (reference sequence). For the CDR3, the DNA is TGCAGTGCTAGTCAAAACCCACTAGCGGGAGGTCACGAGCAGTACTTC. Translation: CSASQNPLAGGHEQYF.

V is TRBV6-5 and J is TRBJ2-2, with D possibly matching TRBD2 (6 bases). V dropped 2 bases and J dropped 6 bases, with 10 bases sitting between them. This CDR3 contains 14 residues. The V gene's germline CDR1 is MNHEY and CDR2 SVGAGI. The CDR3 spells CASSYGRSAGELFF. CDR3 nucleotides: TGTGCCAGCAGTTACGGGAGGTCCGCCGGGGAGCTGTTTTTT.

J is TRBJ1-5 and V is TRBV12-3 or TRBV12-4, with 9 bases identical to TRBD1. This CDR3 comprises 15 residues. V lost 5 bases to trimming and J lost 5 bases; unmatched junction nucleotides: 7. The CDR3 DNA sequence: TGTGCCAGCAGTAGGGGGGACAGGGACTATCAGCCCCAGCATTTT. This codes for CASSRGDRDYQPQHF.

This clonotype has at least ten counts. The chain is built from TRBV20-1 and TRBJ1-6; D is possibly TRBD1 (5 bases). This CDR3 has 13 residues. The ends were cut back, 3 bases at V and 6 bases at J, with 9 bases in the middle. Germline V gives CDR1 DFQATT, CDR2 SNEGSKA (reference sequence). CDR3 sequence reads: CSAREQVNSPLHF. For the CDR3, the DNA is TGCAGTGCTAGGGAACAGGTTAATTCACCCCTCCACTTT.

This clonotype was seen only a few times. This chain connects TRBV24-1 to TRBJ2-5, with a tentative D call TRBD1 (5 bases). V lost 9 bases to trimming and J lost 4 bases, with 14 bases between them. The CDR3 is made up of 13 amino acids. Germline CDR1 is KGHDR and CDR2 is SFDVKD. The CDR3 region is CATQSGARETQYF. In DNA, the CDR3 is TGTGCCACCCAAAGTGGGGCTCGAGAGACCCAGTACTTC.

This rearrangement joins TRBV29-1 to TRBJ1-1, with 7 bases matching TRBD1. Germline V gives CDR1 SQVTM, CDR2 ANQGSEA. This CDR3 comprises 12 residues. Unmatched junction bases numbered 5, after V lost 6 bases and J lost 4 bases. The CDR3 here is CSVGDRATEAFF. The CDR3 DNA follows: TGCAGCGTGGGGGACAGAGCCACTGAAGCTTTCTTT.

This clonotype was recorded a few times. CDR3 sequence reads: CASSQGAGGQTQYF. CDR3 coding DNA: TGTGCCAGCAGCCAAGGTGCGGGAGGGCAAACGCAGTATTTT. V usage is TRBV14 and J usage is TRBJ2-3; 9 nucleotides align to TRBD2. Germline assignment: CDR1 SGHDN and CDR2 FVKESK. V trimming: 1 base; J trimming: 9 bases; junction bases outside the gene matches: 5. The CDR3 is 14 amino acids.

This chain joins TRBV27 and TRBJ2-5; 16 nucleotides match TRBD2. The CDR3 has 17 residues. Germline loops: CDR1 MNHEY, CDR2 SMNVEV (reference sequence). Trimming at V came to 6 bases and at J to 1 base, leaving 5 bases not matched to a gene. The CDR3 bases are TGTGCCAGCAGCGGGACTAGCGGGAGGGCCCTCCAAGAGACCCAGTACTTC. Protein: CASSGTSGRALQETQYF.

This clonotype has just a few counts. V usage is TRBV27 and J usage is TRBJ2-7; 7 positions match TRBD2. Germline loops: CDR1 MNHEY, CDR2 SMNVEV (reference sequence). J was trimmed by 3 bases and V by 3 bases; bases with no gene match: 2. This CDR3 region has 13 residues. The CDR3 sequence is CASSFQRGYEQYF. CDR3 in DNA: TGTGCCAGCAGTTTTCAGCGGGGCTACGAGCAGTACTTC.

The CDR3, as DNA: TGCAGTGCTAACCCGACTAGCCGGACCTACAATGAGCAGTTCTTC. Translation: CSANPTSRTYNEQFF. This rearrangement joins TRBV20-1 to TRBJ2-1, with 7 positions matching TRBD2. The J segment lost 2 bases and the V segment lost 4 bases, leaving 8 bases of the junction unmatched. Germline CDR1 and CDR2: DFQATT and SNEGSKA (reference sequence). The CDR3 loop spans 15 amino acids.

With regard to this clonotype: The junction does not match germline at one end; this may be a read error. CDR3 bases: TGTGCCAGTAGTGGGCAGAGGGGGGAGATCCAGTACTTC. Amino acid sequence: CASSGQRGEIQYF. V gene TRBV19 combines with J gene TRBJ2-5; either TRBD1 or TRBD2 may fit D (6 bases each). The CDR3 loop spans 13 amino acids. Per the germline V gene, CDR1 is LNHDA and CDR2 is SQIVND (reference sequence).

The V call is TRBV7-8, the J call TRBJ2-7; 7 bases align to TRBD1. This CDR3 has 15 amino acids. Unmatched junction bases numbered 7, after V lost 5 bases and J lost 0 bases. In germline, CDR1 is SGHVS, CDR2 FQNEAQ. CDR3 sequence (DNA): TGTGCCAGCAGCGCCCAGGACAGGCCCTCCTACGAGCAGTACTTC. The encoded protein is CASSAQDRPSYEQYF.

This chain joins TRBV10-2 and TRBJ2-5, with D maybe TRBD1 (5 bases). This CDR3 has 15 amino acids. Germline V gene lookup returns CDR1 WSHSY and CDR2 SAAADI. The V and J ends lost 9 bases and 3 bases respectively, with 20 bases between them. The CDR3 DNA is TGCGCCAGTGGCAGGGTGGGCGGCGGAAAAGAGACCCAGTACTTC. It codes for CASGRVGGGKETQYF.

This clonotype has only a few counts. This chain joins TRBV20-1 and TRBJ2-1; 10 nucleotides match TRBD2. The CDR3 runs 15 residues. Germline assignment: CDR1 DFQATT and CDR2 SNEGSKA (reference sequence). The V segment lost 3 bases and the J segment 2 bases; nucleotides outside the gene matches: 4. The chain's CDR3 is CSARRLAGAYNEQFF. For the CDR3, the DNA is TGCAGTGCTAGGCGACTAGCGGGCGCCTACAATGAGCAGTTCTTC.

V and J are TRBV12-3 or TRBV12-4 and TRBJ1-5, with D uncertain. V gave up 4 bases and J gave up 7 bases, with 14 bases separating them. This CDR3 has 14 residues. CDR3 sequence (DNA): TGTGCCAGCAGTTATGAGGATTGGAGACAGCCCCAGCATTTT. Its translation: CASSYEDWRQPQHF.

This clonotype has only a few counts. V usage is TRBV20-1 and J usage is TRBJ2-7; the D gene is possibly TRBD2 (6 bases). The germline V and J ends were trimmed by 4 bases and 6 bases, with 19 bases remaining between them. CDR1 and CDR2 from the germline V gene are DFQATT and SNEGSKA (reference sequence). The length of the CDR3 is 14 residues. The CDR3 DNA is TGCAGTGCTACTGTGCGGGGCCGCGGGGCCGAGCAGTACTTC. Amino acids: CSATVRGRGAEQYF.

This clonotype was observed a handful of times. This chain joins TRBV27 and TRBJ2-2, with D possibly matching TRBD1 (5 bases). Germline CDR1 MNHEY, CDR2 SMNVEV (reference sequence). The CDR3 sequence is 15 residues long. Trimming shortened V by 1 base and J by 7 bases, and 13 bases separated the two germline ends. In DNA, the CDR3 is TGTGCCAGCAGTTTATTCGGCAGGGCTCACGGGGAGCTGTTTTTT. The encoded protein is CASSLFGRAHGELFF.

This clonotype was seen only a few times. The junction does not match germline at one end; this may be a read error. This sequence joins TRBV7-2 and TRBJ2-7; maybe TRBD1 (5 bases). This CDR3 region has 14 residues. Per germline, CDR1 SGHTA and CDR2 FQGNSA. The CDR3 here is CASSLVQGSYEQYF. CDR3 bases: TGTGCCAGCAGTTTAGTTCAGGGTTCCTACGAGCAGTACTTC.

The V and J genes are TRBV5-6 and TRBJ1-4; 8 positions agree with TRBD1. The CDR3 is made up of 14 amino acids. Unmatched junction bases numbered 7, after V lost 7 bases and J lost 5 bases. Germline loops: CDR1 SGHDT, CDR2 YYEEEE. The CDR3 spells CASSLTGGNEKLFF. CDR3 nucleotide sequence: TGTGCCAGCTCCCTAACAGGGGGAAATGAAAAACTGTTTTTT.

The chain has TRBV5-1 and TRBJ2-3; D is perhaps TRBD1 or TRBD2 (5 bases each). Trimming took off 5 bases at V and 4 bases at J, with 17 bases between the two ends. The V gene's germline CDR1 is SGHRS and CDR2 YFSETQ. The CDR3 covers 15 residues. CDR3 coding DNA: TGCGCCAGCAGAGCCGGGGCCGAGAATCCAGATACGCAGTATTTT. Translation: CASRAGAENPDTQYF.

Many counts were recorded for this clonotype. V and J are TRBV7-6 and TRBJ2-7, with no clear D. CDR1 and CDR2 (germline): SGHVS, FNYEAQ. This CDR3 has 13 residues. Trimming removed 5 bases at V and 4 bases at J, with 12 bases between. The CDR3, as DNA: TGTGCCAGCAGCGCAGACGATGGGTACGAGCAGTACTTC. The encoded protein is CASSADDGYEQYF.

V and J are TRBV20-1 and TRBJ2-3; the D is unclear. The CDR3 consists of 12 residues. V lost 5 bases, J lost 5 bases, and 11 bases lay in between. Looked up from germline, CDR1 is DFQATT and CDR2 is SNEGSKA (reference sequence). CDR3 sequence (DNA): TGCAGTGCTGGGTCCCTTGGAGATACGCAGTATTTT. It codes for CSAGSLGDTQYF.

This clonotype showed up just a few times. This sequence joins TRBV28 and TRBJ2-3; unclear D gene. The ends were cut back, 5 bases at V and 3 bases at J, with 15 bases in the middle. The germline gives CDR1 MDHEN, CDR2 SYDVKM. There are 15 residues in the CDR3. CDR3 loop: CASSAVGLLTDTQYF. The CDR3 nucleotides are TGTGCCAGCAGTGCCGTAGGGCTTTTAACAGATACGCAGTATTTT.

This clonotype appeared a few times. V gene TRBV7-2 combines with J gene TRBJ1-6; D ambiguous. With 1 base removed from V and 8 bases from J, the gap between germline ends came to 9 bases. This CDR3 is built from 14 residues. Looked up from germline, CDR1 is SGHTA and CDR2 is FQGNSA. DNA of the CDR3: TGTGCCAGCAGCTTAGAGAGTCTGGATTCACCCCTCCACTTT. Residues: CASSLESLDSPLHF.

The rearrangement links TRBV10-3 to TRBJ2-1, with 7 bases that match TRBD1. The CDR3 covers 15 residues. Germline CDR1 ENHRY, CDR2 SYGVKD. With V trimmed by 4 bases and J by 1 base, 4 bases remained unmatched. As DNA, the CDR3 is TGTGCCATCAGTGGCTCAGGGGGTTCCTACAATGAGCAGTTCTTC. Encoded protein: CAISGSGGSYNEQFF.